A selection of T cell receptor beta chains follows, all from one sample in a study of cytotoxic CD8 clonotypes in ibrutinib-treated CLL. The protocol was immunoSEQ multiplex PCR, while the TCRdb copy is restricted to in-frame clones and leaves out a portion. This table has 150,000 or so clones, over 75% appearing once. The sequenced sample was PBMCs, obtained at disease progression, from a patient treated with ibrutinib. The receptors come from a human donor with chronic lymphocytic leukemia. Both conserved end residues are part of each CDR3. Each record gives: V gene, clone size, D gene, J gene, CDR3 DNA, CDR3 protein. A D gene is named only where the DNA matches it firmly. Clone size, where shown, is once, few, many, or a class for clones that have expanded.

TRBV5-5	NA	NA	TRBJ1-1	TGTGCCAGCATTCAGGACTATATGAACACTGAAGCTTTCTTT	CASIQDYMNTEAFF
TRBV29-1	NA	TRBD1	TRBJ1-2	TGCAGCGTTGATGCAGGGGGAGTGTTTGGCTACACCTTC	CSVDAGGVFGYTF
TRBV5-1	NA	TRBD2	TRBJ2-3	TGCGCCAGCAGCTTGAGAGGAGGGTCTAGCGGATATAGTACAGATACGCAGTATTTT	CASSLRGGSSGYSTDTQYF
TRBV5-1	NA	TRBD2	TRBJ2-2	TGCGCCAGCAGTCATCAATTAGCGGGATTGAACACCGGGGAGCTGTTTTTT	CASSHQLAGLNTGELFF
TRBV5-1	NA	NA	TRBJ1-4	TGCGCCAGCAGCTCAGGGCCAGAAAGGGAAAAACTGTTTTTT	CASSSGPEREKLFF
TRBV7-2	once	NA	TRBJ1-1	TGTGCCAGCAGCCGCGAGAGGGGTAAGAGCACTGAAGCTTTCTTT	CASSRERGKSTEAFF
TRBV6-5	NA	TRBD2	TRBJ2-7	TGTGCCAGCAGTTATTCGCTAGCGGACCCCGTCTACGAGCAGTACTTC	CASSYSLADPVYEQYF
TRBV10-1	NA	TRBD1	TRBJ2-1	TGCGCCAGCAGTGAGTTACGGACAGGTTACAATGAGCAGTTCTTC	CASSELRTGYNEQFF
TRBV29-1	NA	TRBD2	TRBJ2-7	TGCAGCGTTGTGGGGACTAGCGGGAGGAGCTACGAGCAGTACTTC	CSVVGTSGRSYEQYF
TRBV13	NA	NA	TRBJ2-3	TGTGCCAGCAGCTCCCTCCGGCAGGCTACAGATACGCAGTATTTT	CASSSLRQATDTQYF
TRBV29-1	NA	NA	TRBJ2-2	TGCAGCGTTGTCGGGACCGGGGAGCTGTTTTTT	CSVVGTGELFF
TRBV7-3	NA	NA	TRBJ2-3	TGTGCCAGCAGCTTAATGCGGGATTACACAGATACGCAGTATTTT	CASSLMRDYTDTQYF
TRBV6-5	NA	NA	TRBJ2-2	TGTGCCAGCCGGACTTCCCTTGCCACCGGGGAGCTGTTTTTT	CASRTSLATGELFF
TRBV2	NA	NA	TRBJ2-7	TGTGCCAGCAGAGCCGGGACGGGATCCTACGAGCAGTACTTC	CASRAGTGSYEQYF
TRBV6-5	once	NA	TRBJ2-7	TGTGCCAGCAGTTACTCGAGGACCGGGCTTGGCGAGCAGTACTTC	CASSYSRTGLGEQYF
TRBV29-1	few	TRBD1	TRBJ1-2	TGCAGCGTCGTCCCGGGACAGGGGATAGCTCCCTATGGCTACACCTTC	CSVVPGQGIAPYGYTF
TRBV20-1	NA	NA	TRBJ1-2	TGCAGTGCTAGTTCCCGGGGTGGCTACACCTTC	CSASSRGGYTF
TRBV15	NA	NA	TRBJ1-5	TGTGCCACCAGCGTCCGGTTTGGGTCAAGCAATCAGCCCCAGCATTTT	CATSVRFGSSNQPQHF
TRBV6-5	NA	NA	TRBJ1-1	TGTGCCAGCAGTTATTGGGATCGGGGCACTGAAGCTTTCTTT	CASSYWDRGTEAFF
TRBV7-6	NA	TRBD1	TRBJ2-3	TGTGCCAGCAGCTTAGGGACAGGGGGAAGCACAGATACGCAGTATTTT	CASSLGTGGSTDTQYF
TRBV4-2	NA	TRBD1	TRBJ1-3	TGTGCCAGCAGCCAAGATAGAGGGGGCGGAAACACCATATATTTT	CASSQDRGGGNTIYF
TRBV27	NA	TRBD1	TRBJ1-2	TGTGCCAGCAGTTTTGGAGGGGGCGGTGACTATGGCTACACCTTC	CASSFGGGGDYGYTF
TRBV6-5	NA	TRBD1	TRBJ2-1	TGTGCCAGCAGTTACCTGTCAGGGGGTTGGTTCTTC	CASSYLSGGWFF
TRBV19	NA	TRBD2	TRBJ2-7	TGTGCCAGTAGTATCTCTAGCGGAGGCGGGTCTCGGGAGCAGTACTTC	CASSISSGGGSREQYF
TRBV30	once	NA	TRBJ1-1	TGTGCCTGGAGTGTAGGGTATTCGGAGAACTCAAACACTGAAGCTTTCTTT	CAWSVGYSENSNTEAFF
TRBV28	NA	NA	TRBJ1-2	TGTGCCAGCAGTTTAAGGGCCCTTCGAGGCTACACCTTC	CASSLRALRGYTF
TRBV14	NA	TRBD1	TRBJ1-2	TGTGCCAGCAGCTTATCAGGGGGCAACTATGGCTACACCTTC	CASSLSGGNYGYTF
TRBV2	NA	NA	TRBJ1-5	TGTGCCAGCAGGGAAGGACGGCTATCACAGCCCCAGCATTTT	CASREGRLSQPQHF
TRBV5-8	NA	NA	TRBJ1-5	TGTGCCAGCAGCCTAAGGGATCAGCCCCAGCATTTT	CASSLRDQPQHF
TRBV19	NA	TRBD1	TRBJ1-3	TGTGCCAGTAGTATCGGGACAGAAAGAAACACCATATATTTT	CASSIGTERNTIYF